In its sample, the clone carrying this T cell receptor (beta chain) was seen a few times. Its antigen is unidentified. This specimen comes from a study of T cell repertoires in cytomegalovirus infection. Overall study: Matching HLA type and CMV infection were both indicated by public TCR beta signatures.

The CDR3 extends over 13 amino acids. The germline gives CDR1 SGHVS, CDR2 FNYEAQ. Deletions cut 5 bases from V and 12 bases from J, with 16 bases between. TCRdb processed the reads anew with MiXCR; each CDR3 protein has one entry. The sample has roughly 920,000 distinct CDR3 sequences, 30% to 40% seen once; the top ten hold around an eighth. Study results and caveats: Dominant in the ex vivo response were TCR beta clonotypes restricted by HLA-C and specific for CMV. Individuals carrying CMV plus the relevant HLA were identified by cumulative frequency of public TCR beta families.

The V call is TRBV7-6, the J call TRBJ2-2; no definite D call. This sequence was found in a human donor in good health (CMV status not recorded). Some clones in this sample may be carry-over from other donors' samples. Sequencing used cultured CD8+ T cells from PBMCs, obtained from culture after CMV antigen stimulation. The CDR3, as DNA: TGTGCCAGCAGCCCAAACAAGGCGTGGAAGCTGTTTTTT. Protein product: CASSPNKAWKLFF.